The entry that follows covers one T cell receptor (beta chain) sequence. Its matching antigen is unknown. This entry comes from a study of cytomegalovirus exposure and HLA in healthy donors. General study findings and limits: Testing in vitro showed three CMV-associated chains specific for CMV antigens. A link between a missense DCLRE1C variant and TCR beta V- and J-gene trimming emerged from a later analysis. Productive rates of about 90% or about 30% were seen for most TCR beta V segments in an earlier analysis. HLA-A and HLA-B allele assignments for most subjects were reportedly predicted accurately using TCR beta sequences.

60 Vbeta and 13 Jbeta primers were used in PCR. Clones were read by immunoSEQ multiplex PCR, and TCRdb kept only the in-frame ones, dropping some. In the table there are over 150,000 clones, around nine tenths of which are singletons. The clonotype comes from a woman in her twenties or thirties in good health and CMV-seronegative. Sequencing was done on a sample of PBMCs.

The CDR3 coding sequence is TGTGCCAGCAGGTCACTACAGGGGGCGGGATTCGGAGAGCAGTACTTC. Translated, it gives CASRSLQGAGFGEQYF. V gene TRBV2 combines with J gene TRBJ2-7; 9 bases are shared with TRBD1. V dropped 6 bases and J dropped 7; count of bases not matched to a gene: 16. The germline V gene has CDR1 SNHLY and CDR2 FYNNEI. The length of the CDR3 is 16 residues.